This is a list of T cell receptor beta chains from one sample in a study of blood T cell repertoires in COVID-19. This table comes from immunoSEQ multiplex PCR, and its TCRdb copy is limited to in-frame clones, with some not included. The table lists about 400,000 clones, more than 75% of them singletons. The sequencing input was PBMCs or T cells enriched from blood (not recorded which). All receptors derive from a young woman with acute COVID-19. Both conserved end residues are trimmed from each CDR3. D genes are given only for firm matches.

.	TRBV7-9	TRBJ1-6	ASSVRDTGKALH
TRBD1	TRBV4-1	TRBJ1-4	ASSQGDRFEKLF
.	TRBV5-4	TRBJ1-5	ASSPHRTAHQPQH
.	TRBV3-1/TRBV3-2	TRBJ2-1	ASSQANEQF
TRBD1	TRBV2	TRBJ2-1	ASSGGQGVVNEQF
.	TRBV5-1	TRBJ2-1	ASSLYGGEQF
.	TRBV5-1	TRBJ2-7	ASSLVGLSYEQY
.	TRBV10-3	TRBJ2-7	AIGGGAYEQY
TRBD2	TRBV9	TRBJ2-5	ASSVGSGGLETQY
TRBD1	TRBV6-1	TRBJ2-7	ASSERTGIWYEQY
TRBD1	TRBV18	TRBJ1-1	ASSPTGGVTEAF
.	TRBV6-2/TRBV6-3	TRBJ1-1	ASSSYRYTEAF
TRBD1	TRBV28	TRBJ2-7	ASSPGTVSYEQY
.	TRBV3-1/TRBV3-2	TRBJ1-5	ASSQEGGNQPQH
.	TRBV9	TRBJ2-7	ASSEGAEQY
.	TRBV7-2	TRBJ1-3	ASSFQAGPGNTIY
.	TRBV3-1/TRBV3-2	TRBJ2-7	ASSQDQRGSYEQY